This TCR beta chain was profiled in a study of beta chain features in type 1 diabetes. Study-wide background: Age, gender, cell numbers and subset yield matched between patients and controls.

The whole isolated RNA underwent reverse transcription, so sequencing captured expressed TCRB transcripts. The data were produced by immunoSEQ multiplex PCR, yet TCRdb's version contains in-frame clones alone and is incomplete. Of about 60,000 clones listed, roughly 60% are singletons. Sequencing was performed on Tregs from blood. The sequence derives from a woman aged 18 to 35 in good health.

CDR3 in amino acids: CASSLTATNEKLFF. The CDR3 DNA reads as TGCGCCAGCAGCTTGACGGCAACTAATGAAAAACTGTTTTTT. J is TRBJ1-4 and V is TRBV5-1; D gene uncertain. Trimming took off 1 base at V and 0 bases at J, with 4 bases between the two ends. CDR3 length: 14 residues. Per germline, CDR1 SGHRS and CDR2 YFSETQ. Full variable domain (missing parts from reference TRBV5-1 and TRBJ1-4): KAGVTQTPRYLIKTRGQQVTLSCSPISGHRSVSWYQQTPGQGLQFLFEYFSETQRNKGNFPGRFSGRQFSNSRSEMNVSTLELGDSALYLCASSLTATNEKLFFGSGTQLSVL.